The source of this T cell receptor (beta chain) is a study of HIV-infected patients and healthy controls. The ends were cut back, 3 bases at V and 0 bases at J, with 10 bases in the middle. Looked up from germline, CDR1 is SGHRS and CDR2 is YFSETQ. The CDR3 contains 15 residues. Reverse transcription used around 480 ng RNA and constant-region primers for alpha and beta. Using multiplexing indices, alpha and beta chain libraries were generated apart by chain-specific third strand synthesis. TCRdb redid the calling of the 5' RACE reads with MiXCR, one entry per CDR3 protein. The data show some 20,000 distinct CDR3 sequences, 10% to 15% seen once. All unsorted peripheral T cells were captured because whole blood was used without fractionation. This clonotype has a count of ten or more.

Sequenced: blood. The chain combines TRBV5-1 with TRBJ1-3; D gene ambiguous. The sequence was collected from an adult in good health. CDR3 residues: CASSSVASSGNTIYF. Here the CDR3 DNA reads TGCGCCAGCAGCTCTGTGGCCAGCTCTGGAAACACCATATATTTT. Complete variable domain (other parts from reference TRBV5-1 and TRBJ1-3): KAGVTQTPRYLIKTRGQQVTLSCSPISGHRSVSWYQQTPGQGLQFLFEYFSETQRNKGNFPGRFSGRQFSNSRSEMNVSTLELGDSALYLCASSSVASSGNTIYFGEGSWLTVV.